What follows is one T cell receptor beta chain and its context. Its matching antigen is unknown. Sequencing used immunoSEQ multiplex PCR; TCRdb keeps in-frame clones, though not all of them. The top ten clones hold around 2.2% of a sample with more than 50,000 clones, 87% of them seen once. Per germline, CDR1 SGHTA and CDR2 FQGNSA. The CDR3 covers 13 residues. Trimming took 0 bases from V and 8 from J, leaving 7 bases between them. The data derive from a study of OX40 agonist ivuxolimab in advanced cancers. Notes on the study in general: Clones of CD4+ and CD8+ blood T cells grew by week 6 at doses of 0.1 to 3.0 mg/kg.

The sequenced sample was CD4+ or CD8+ T cells sorted from blood, obtained in a trial of the OX40 agonist ivuxolimab. The receptor comes from an adult with an advanced solid tumor such as melanoma, head and neck, liver or kidney cancer. The V and J genes are TRBV7-2 and TRBJ1-4; D gene uncertain. CDR3 bases: TGTGCCAGCAGCTTAGCCCGCGGGGAAAAACTGTTTTTT. Its protein is CASSLARGEKLFF. Combining the CDR3 with reference TRBV7-2 and TRBJ1-4 gives the whole variable domain GAGVSQSPSNKVTEKGKDVELRCDPISGHTALYWYRQSLGQGLEFLIYFQGNSAPDKSGLPSDRFSAERTGGSVSTLTIQRTQQEDSAVYLCASSLARGEKLFFGSGTQLSVL.